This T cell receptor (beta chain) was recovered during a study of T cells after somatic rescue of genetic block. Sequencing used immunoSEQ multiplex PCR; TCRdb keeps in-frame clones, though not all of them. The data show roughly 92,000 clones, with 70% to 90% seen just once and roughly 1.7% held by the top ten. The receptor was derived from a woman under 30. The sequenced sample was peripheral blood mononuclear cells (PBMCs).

CDR3 region: CASRAVTSYNEQFF. CDR3 in DNA: TGCGCCAGCAGAGCGGTGACCTCCTACAATGAGCAGTTCTTC. The chain joins TRBV5-1 to TRBJ2-1, with a possible D match to TRBD2 (5 bases). Germline V lookup: CDR1 SGHRS, CDR2 YFSETQ. The CDR3 loop spans 14 amino acids. Trimming shortened V by 5 bases and J by 0 bases, and 9 bases separated the two germline ends.